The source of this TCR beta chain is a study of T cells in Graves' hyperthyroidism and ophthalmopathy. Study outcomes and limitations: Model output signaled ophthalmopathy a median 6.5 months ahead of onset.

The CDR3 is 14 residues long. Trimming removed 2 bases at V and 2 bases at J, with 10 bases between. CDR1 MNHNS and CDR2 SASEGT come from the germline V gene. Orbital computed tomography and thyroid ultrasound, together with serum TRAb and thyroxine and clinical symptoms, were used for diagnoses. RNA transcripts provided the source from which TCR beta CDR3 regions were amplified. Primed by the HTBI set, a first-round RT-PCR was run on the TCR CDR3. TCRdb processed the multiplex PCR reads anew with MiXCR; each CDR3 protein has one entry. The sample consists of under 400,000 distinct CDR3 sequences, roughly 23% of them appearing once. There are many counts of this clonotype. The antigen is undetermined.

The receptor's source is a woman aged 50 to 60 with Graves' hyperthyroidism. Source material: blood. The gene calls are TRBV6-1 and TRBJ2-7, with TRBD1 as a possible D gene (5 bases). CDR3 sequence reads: CASSELGQAYEQYF. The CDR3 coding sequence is TGTGCCAGCAGTGAATTAGGACAAGCCTACGAGCAGTACTTC.